The clone carrying this T cell receptor (beta chain) was counted between two and nine times. The antigen remains unidentified. Trimming removed 2 bases from V and 7 bases from J; junction bases left unmatched: 8. The germline V gene has CDR1 MGHRA and CDR2 YSYEKL. This CDR3 spans 15 amino acids. Treg sorting used a CD4+CD25+CD127-/low gate. Each CDR3 protein is one row after TCRdb ran MiXCR on the 5' RACE reads. The sample contains over 8,500 distinct CDR3 sequences, around a third of which appear only once. The study, taken as a whole, reports: Tumor memory CD4+ T cell TCR gene usage clustered with blood and lymph node memory CD4+ cells and lymph node naive CD4+ cells.

The sample comprised Tregs sorted from blood. This clonotype originated in a female donor with breast cancer. This rearrangement joins TRBV4-1 to TRBJ2-5; 9 nucleotides match TRBD1. This CDR3 is CASSQTEQGAATQYF. The CDR3, as DNA: TGCGCCAGCAGCCAAACTGAACAGGGGGCTGCGACCCAGTACTTC.